The 3 T cell receptor beta chains in this list originate from one sample, sequenced in a study of T cells in Graves' hyperthyroidism and ophthalmopathy. Regions amplified from RNA transcripts were the TCR beta CDR3 regions. HTBI primers were the set used in a first-round RT-PCR of the TCR CDR3. MiXCR, applied by TCRdb to the multiplex PCR reads, yields one record per CDR3 protein. Of roughly 200,000 distinct CDR3 sequences in the sample, 18% were seen once. The specimen was blood. Source of these receptors: a man aged 40-49 years with Graves' hyperthyroidism.

This chain connects TRBV7-2 to TRBJ2-3; TRBD2 matches at 10 bases. The V segment lost 5 bases and the J segment 5 bases; nucleotides outside the gene matches: 7. This CDR3 has 15 amino acids. CDR1 and CDR2 from the germline V gene are SGHTA and FQGNSA. CDR3 loop: CASSAAAGGQDTQYF. CDR3 nucleotides: TGTGCCAGCAGCGCAGCAGCGGGGGGGCAAGATACGCAGTATTTT.

V and J are TRBV7-9 and TRBJ2-2, with D hard to call. Between the trimmed V and J ends, which lost 1 base and 1 base, there was a span of 7 bases. The V gene's germline CDR1 is SEHNR and CDR2 FQNEAQ (reference sequence). CDR3 length: 15 amino acids. The CDR3 here is CASSLVRVNTGELFF. The CDR3 DNA is TGTGCCAGCAGCTTAGTTCGAGTGAACACCGGGGAGCTGTTTTTT. Full variable domain (remainder filled in from reference TRBV7-9 and TRBJ2-2): DTGVSQNPRHKITKRGQNVTFRCDPISEHNRLYWYRQTLGQGPEFLTYFQNEAQLEKSRLLSDRFSAERPKGSFSTLEIQRTEQGDSAMYLCASSLVRVNTGELFFGEGSRLTVL.

This clonotype was detected ten times or more. This chain joins TRBV6-1 and TRBJ2-7, with TRBD1 matching over 9 bases. The CDR3 extends over 12 amino acids. The junction had 4 bases not matched to a gene; V was cut back by 11 bases and J by 2 bases. The germline gives CDR1 MNHNS, CDR2 SASEGT. CDR3 residues: CAARDRAYEQYF. The CDR3 region has the DNA TGTGCCGCCCGGGACAGGGCCTACGAGCAGTACTTC.